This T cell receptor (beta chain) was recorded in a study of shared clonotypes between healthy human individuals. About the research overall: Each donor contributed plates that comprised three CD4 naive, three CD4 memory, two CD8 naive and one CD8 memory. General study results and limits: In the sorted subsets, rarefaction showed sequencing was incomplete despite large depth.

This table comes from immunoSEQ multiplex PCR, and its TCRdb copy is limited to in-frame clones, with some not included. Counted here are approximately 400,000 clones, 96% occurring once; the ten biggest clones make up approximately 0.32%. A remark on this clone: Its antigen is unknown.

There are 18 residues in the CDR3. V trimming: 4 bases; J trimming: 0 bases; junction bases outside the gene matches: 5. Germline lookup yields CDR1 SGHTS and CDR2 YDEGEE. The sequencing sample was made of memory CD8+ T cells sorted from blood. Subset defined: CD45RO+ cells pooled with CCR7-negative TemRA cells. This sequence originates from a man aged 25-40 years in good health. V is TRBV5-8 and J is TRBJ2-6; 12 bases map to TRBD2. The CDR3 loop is CASSTRLAGVSGANVLTF. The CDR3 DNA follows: TGTGCCAGCAGCACCCGACTAGCGGGAGTCTCTGGGGCCAACGTCCTGACTTTC.